This TCR beta chain came from a study of blood T cell repertoires in COVID-19. Patients from Seattle were sampled longitudinally, starting during active infection. Original processing methods: By means of reference gene primer amplification, nucleated cell counts were estimated. Generated by immunoSEQ multiplex PCR, the TCRdb table keeps only in-frame clones and is missing some. V, J and clone size were drawn from that table, and D and trimming were deduced from the DNA. The top ten hold around 10% of the sample, which has 200,000 or so clones, roughly 79% seen once. With 4 bases clipped from V and 2 bases from J, the junction kept 8 bases outside the gene matches. CDR3 length equals 17 residues. Germline values: CDR1 LNHDA, CDR2 SQIVND (reference sequence).

Sequenced material: peripheral blood. The chain couples TRBV19 to TRBJ1-4; the match to TRBD1 covers 9 bases. This sequence originates from a woman of 80 years or more with COVID-19, enrolled during active disease. CDR3 nucleotide sequence: TGTGCCAGTAGTACGGGACAGGGAGCAAGGACTAATGAAAAACTGTTTTTT. Its translation: CASSTGQGARTNEKLFF.